Reported below is one T cell receptor beta chain. Assay: immunoSEQ multiplex PCR; the TCRdb copy retains only in-frame clones and omits some. The table has more than 65,000 clones, 96% seen once. This sample is drawn from a study of technical replicates of blood from a few donors. This CDR3 is built from 16 residues. The germline CDR1 and CDR2 sequences are PRHDT and FYEKMQ (reference sequence). After removal of 5 bases from V and 1 base from J, the junction contained 9 bases not matched to a gene. The V call is TRBV13, the J call TRBJ2-7, with TRBD2 matching 9 bases. Sequencing was carried out using T cells isolated from PBMCs. The clonotype was recovered from a human donor in good health. CDR3: CASSPTGLARSYEQYF. In DNA, the CDR3 is TGTGCCAGCAGCCCCACGGGACTAGCCAGGTCCTACGAGCAGTACTTC.